This is a list of T cell receptor beta chains from one sample in a study of cytomegalovirus exposure and HLA in healthy donors. Repertoires were generated with immunoSEQ multiplex PCR, while TCRdb's copy carries only in-frame clones and drops some. This sample has approximately 100,000 clones, with approximately 80% found just once. Material for sequencing was PBMCs. The receptor source for this set is a woman between 40 and 50 years old in good health and CMV-seronegative. Both conserved end residues are part of each CDR3. The D gene is left open where the match is weak. Clone sizes are given selectively: once, few, many, or a class where the clone is expanded.

TRBJ2-5 | - | TRBD2 | TRBV6-6 | TGTGCCAGCAGGAGCGGGGGGGTCGAGACCCAGTACTTC | CASRSGGVETQYF
TRBJ2-7 | - | - | TRBV6-1 | TGTGCCAGCAGGCTAGATTCGTGGAACTCCTACGAGCAGTACTTC | CASRLDSWNSYEQYF
TRBJ2-5 | - | - | TRBV7-6 | TGTGCCAGCAGCCCCAAGGCAGGGAACACCCAACAAGAGACCCAGTACTTC | CASSPKAGNTQQETQYF
TRBJ2-5 | - | TRBD1 | TRBV29-1 | TGCAGCGTTGAAGGGGCCAGGGACAGGCCATCCAAACAAGAGACCCAGTACTTC | CSVEGARDRPSKQETQYF
TRBJ1-2 | - | - | TRBV6-1 | TGTGCCAGCAGGGAGGGGAACAACTATGGCTACACCTTC | CASREGNNYGYTF
TRBJ2-7 | - | TRBD2 | TRBV4-1 | TGCGCCAGCAGCCAAGATTGGGACTACCTATTCTACGAGCAGTACTTC | CASSQDWDYLFYEQYF
TRBJ2-3 | - | - | TRBV7-3 | TGTGCCAGCAGCTTAGGGCAGATGGACACAGATACGCAGTATTTT | CASSLGQMDTDTQYF
TRBJ1-1 | - | TRBD1 | TRBV7-8 | TGTGCCAGCAGCCCAGGGGGATCATCTGAAGCTTTCTTT | CASSPGGSSEAFF
TRBJ2-7 | - | TRBD1 | TRBV12-5 | TGTGCTAGTGGTTTGCCCCCAGACAGGGGCCCTATCTACGAGCAGTACTTC | CASGLPPDRGPIYEQYF
TRBJ1-1 | few | - | TRBV5-5 | TGTGCCAGCAGCTTCGGGACTGCGCTTGGCACTGAAGCTTTCTTT | CASSFGTALGTEAFF
TRBJ1-1 | - | - | TRBV10-3 | TGTGCCACCGGGGTCCCTTCAGGGGTGTCCACTGAAGCTTTCTTT | CATGVPSGVSTEAFF
TRBJ1-2 | - | - | TRBV15 | TGTGCCACCAGCAGCCGATGGGGCCTTCATGGCTACACCTTC | CATSSRWGLHGYTF
TRBJ2-7 | - | - | TRBV4-1 | TGCGCCAGCAGTCCCCTGACGGGACAAAAGTGGGACGAGCAGTACTTC | CASSPLTGQKWDEQYF
TRBJ1-3 | few | - | TRBV10-3 | TGTGCCATCAGTGGGGGAGGGCTATCTGGAAACACCATATATTTT | CAISGGGLSGNTIYF
TRBJ2-1 | - | - | TRBV5-1 | TGCGCCAGCAGCTTGGTGGCTTCCCGGGAGAATGAGCAGTTCTTC | CASSLVASRENEQFF
TRBJ1-2 | few | TRBD1 | TRBV5-6 | TGTGCCAGCAGCGGGACCCGGGACAGGAACTATGGCTACACCTTC | CASSGTRDRNYGYTF
TRBJ2-3 | - | - | TRBV11-2 | TGTGCCAGCAGCCCAGGCCTAGATACGCAGTATTTT | CASSPGLDTQYF
TRBJ2-7 | - | TRBD1 | TRBV6-5 | TGTGCCAGCAGTACTTACCGGGACAGGGACTACGAGCAGTACTTC | CASSTYRDRDYEQYF
TRBJ2-2 | - | - | TRBV5-1 | TGCGCCAGCAGCGCCCGTACAGGGCCCGGGGAGCTGTTTTTT | CASSARTGPGELFF
TRBJ1-1 | - | - | TRBV7-8 | TGTGCCAGCAGCTTATATTCGAACACTGAAGCTTTCTTT | CASSLYSNTEAFF
TRBJ1-3 | - | - | TRBV4-2 | TGTGCCAGCAGCCAAGTCTCCGTCGGTGAGAACACCATATATTTT | CASSQVSVGENTIYF
TRBJ2-1 | - | - | TRBV30 | TGTGCCTGGAGTGTACCGGCGGGGAGGACCTACAATGAGCAGTTCTTC | CAWSVPAGRTYNEQFF
TRBJ2-7 | - | - | TRBV19 | TGTGCCAGTAGTATAGATTTAAGGAGGGCCGAGCAGTACTTC | CASSIDLRRAEQYF
TRBJ2-1 | - | - | TRBV7-2 | TGTGCCAGCAGCTTAGTGAGCACGGGTCGGCAATACAATGAGCAGTTCTTC | CASSLVSTGRQYNEQFF
TRBJ1-1 | - | TRBD1 | TRBV30 | TGTGCCTGGAGTACAGACAGGGGCCCTGAAGCTTTCTTT | CAWSTDRGPEAFF
TRBJ1-2 | - | - | TRBV5-1 | TGCGCCAGCAGTTCACAACCCCCACAGGGCCGAACATTAGGGAGGGACTATGGCTACACCTTC | CASSSQPPQGRTLGRDYGYTF
TRBJ2-3 | - | TRBD2 | TRBV9 | TGTGCCAGCAGCGTAGGCGGGGGGACCACAGATACGCAGTATTTT | CASSVGGGTTDTQYF
TRBJ2-5 | - | - | TRBV9 | TGTGCCAGCAGCGTAAACCCTAGCCCCGCGACCCAGTACTTC | CASSVNPSPATQYF
TRBJ1-4 | - | - | TRBV11-2 | TGTGCCAGCAGCAACGGGGAAAAACTGTTTTTT | CASSNGEKLFF
TRBJ2-3 | - | - | TRBV4-3 | TGCGCCAGCAGCCAAGATTACCGGCCCGGGTTAACAGATACGCAGTATTTT | CASSQDYRPGLTDTQYF
TRBJ2-7 | - | TRBD2 | TRBV19 | TGTGCCAGTAGTATACGGGTAGCGGGGGGATCTTACGAGCAGTACTTC | CASSIRVAGGSYEQYF
TRBJ2-7 | few | - | TRBV29-1 | TGCAGCGTTGGTTCGGAGTACGAGCAGTACTTC | CSVGSEYEQYF
TRBJ1-2 | - | - | TRBV15 | TGTGCCACCAGCGGAGTGCGGGGCGGTTCCTATGGCTACACCTTC | CATSGVRGGSYGYTF
TRBJ2-7 | - | - | TRBV23-1 | TGCGCCAGCAGTCAATCGAGATCGAGCTCCTACGAGCAGTACTTC | CASSQSRSSSYEQYF
TRBJ1-2 | - | TRBD1 | TRBV6-5 | TGTGCCAGCCGGGACAGCAGATATGGCTACACCTTC | CASRDSRYGYTF
TRBJ1-5 | - | - | TRBV30 | TGTGCCTGGAGTAGTGCCCAGCAGCCCCAGCATTTT | CAWSSAQQPQHF
TRBJ2-7 | - | - | TRBV27 | TGTGCCAGCAGTTTCACTAGATCCGAGCAGTACTTC | CASSFTRSEQYF
TRBJ1-2 | many | - | TRBV10-3 | TGTGCCATCAGTGAACAGAATCATGCAAGCGGCTACACCTTC | CAISEQNHASGYTF
TRBJ1-5 | - | - | TRBV27 | TGTGCCAGCAGTCCAGACAGGATCAATCAGCCCCAGCATTTT | CASSPDRINQPQHF
TRBJ1-1 | - | - | TRBV7-6 | TGTGCCAGCAGCTTATGGAACGGGGAGAACACTGAAGCTTTCTTT | CASSLWNGENTEAFF
TRBJ1-2 | few | TRBD1 | TRBV5-1 | TGCGCCAGCAGCTTGGGACGCAGGGGGACTCGCTATGGCTACACCTTC | CASSLGRRGTRYGYTF
TRBJ2-3 | few | - | TRBV10-3 | TGTGCCATCAGTCGGACAGATACGCAGTATTTT | CAISRTDTQYF